These 31 T cell receptor beta chains originate from one sample sequenced in a study of OX40 agonist ivuxolimab in advanced cancers. Using immunoSEQ multiplex PCR, the repertoire was profiled, and TCRdb retains in-frame clones only, with some absent. Of 40,000 to 60,000 clones in the sample, roughly 89% were seen once. Specimen: CD4+ or CD8+ T cells sorted from blood, collected in a trial of the OX40 agonist ivuxolimab. These receptors originate from an adult with an advanced solid tumor such as melanoma, head and neck, liver or kidney cancer.

This rearrangement joins TRBV11-3 to TRBJ1-1; the D is unclear. The V end was cut by 4 bases, the J end by 4 bases, with 4 bases between. The germline V gene has CDR1 SGHNT and CDR2 YENEEA. This CDR3 comprises 11 residues. CDR3 DNA: TGTGCCAGCAGCTCCGGCACTGAAGCTTTCTTT. Encoded protein: CASSSGTEAFF.

This clone came up once. This rearrangement joins TRBV7-8 to TRBJ2-1; 11 bases line up with TRBD2. Germline lookup yields CDR1 SGHVS and CDR2 FQNEAQ. The CDR3 length is 15 residues. J gave up 4 bases and V 2 bases, and 1 base lay outside the gene matches. This CDR3 is CASSLIAGGYNEQFF. In DNA, the CDR3 is TGTGCCAGCAGCTTAATAGCGGGGGGGTACAATGAGCAGTTCTTC.

The rearrangement joins TRBV10-1 to TRBJ2-5; 7 positions match TRBD2. Germline V gene sequence: CDR1 WNHNN, CDR2 SYGVQD (reference sequence). V gave up 3 bases and J gave up 7 bases; unmatched junction bases: 2. The CDR3 loop spans 12 amino acids. Here the CDR3 DNA reads TGCGCCAGCAGTGATGGGGGGGGGACCCAGTACTTC. Encoded protein: CASSDGGGTQYF.

The V gene is TRBV9, the J gene TRBJ2-1; unclear D gene. Germline CDR1 reads SGDLS; CDR2 reads YYNGEE. The CDR3 totals 12 residues. The V end was cut by 0 bases, the J end by 7 bases, with 5 bases between. The CDR3 reads CASSVGANEQFF. The DNA of the CDR3 is TGTGCCAGCAGCGTAGGTGCGAATGAGCAGTTCTTC.

The V call is TRBV27, the J call TRBJ2-3; D may be TRBD1 or TRBD2 (5 bases each). The CDR3 is made up of 19 amino acids. The V gene's germline CDR1 is MNHEY and CDR2 SMNVEV (reference sequence). V gave up 2 bases and J gave up 0 bases, with 21 bases separating them. CDR3 loop: CASSLASPPGTPSTDTQYF. The CDR3 region has the DNA TGTGCCAGCAGTTTAGCCAGTCCCCCTGGGACCCCTAGCACAGATACGCAGTATTTT.

This chain connects TRBV6-6 to TRBJ2-3, with 7 bases identical to TRBD1. The CDR3 is made up of 15 amino acids. Germline V gene sequence: CDR1 MNHNY, CDR2 SVGAGI (reference sequence). V shed 5 bases, J shed 6 bases, and the junction held 11 bases outside the gene matches. In nucleotides, the CDR3 is TGTGCCAGCAGTCTAACGGACAGGTCCGGGGATACGCAGTATTTT. Residues: CASSLTDRSGDTQYF.

In its sample, this clone was seen a few times. The chain uses TRBV10-3 and TRBJ1-2; D is unclear. Trimming took 0 bases from V and 4 from J, leaving 12 bases between them. Germline loops: CDR1 ENHRY, CDR2 SYGVKD. The CDR3 length is 15 residues. The CDR3 coding sequence is TGTGCCATCAGTGAGTCTATCGGTTTGGGCTATGGCTACACCTTC. Residues: CAISESIGLGYGYTF.

The chain employs TRBV5-6 and TRBJ2-5; no clear D gene. There are 12 residues in the CDR3. The germline gives CDR1 SGHDT, CDR2 YYEEEE. The ends were cut back, 2 bases at V and 3 bases at J, with 5 bases in the middle. CDR3 in amino acids: CASSLDKETQYF. CDR3 coding DNA: TGTGCCAGCAGCTTAGATAAAGAGACCCAGTACTTC.

DNA of the CDR3: TGTGCCAGCAGCCCGGGGACTAATGCCGAGCAGTACTTC. Its translation is CASSPGTNAEQYF. The J gene is TRBJ2-7, the V gene TRBV5-6, with 7 positions matching TRBD2. The germline CDR1 and CDR2 sequences are SGHDT and YYEEEE. J lost 6 bases, V lost 4 bases, and 7 bases had no gene match. The CDR3 covers 13 residues.

This clone was seen just once. As DNA, the CDR3 is TGCGCCAGCAGCTTGGGGACAGGGTTCTCCTACAATGAGCAGTTCTTC. Protein sequence: CASSLGTGFSYNEQFF. This chain uses TRBV5-1 with TRBJ2-1, with 8 bases that match TRBD1. With V trimmed by 0 bases and J by 0 bases, 2 bases remained unmatched. Germline CDR1 reads SGHRS; CDR2 reads YFSETQ. CDR3 length equals 16 residues.

The V and J genes are TRBV5-5 and TRBJ2-3; D is uncertain. V lost 4 bases and J 12 bases, leaving 6 bases between the germline ends. The CDR3 loop spans 9 amino acids. Germline V gives CDR1 SGHKS, CDR2 YYEKEE (reference sequence). CDR3 sequence: CASSPPQYF. The CDR3 nucleotides are TGTGCCAGCAGCCCGCCACAGTATTTT.

The V and J genes are TRBV28 and TRBJ1-3; D is perhaps TRBD1 (6 bases). V lost 5 bases to trimming and J lost 0 bases, with 11 bases between them. CDR1 is MDHEN, CDR2 SYDVKM, per germline. The CDR3 sequence is 15 residues long. The CDR3 sequence is CASSPQGHSGNTIYF. CDR3 nucleotides: TGTGCCAGCAGTCCCCAGGGGCACTCTGGAAACACCATATATTTT.

This sequence joins TRBV19 and TRBJ1-5, with D uncertain. Trimming took off 3 bases at V and 5 bases at J, with 8 bases between the two ends. This CDR3 has 13 residues. The germline V gene encodes CDR1 LNHDA and CDR2 SQIVND (reference sequence). The CDR3 DNA reads as TGTGCCAGTAGTATCCCCCCTGATCAGCCCCAGCATTTT. This encodes CASSIPPDQPQHF.

This clone was detected only a few times. V usage is TRBV19 and J usage is TRBJ1-4, with D possibly matching TRBD1 (5 bases). CDR1 and CDR2 from the germline V gene are LNHDA and SQIVND (reference sequence). The CDR3 loop spans 11 amino acids. V was trimmed by 9 bases and J by 8 bases, leaving 10 bases between them. CDR3 in amino acids: CASRAIEKLFF. The CDR3 region has the DNA TGTGCCAGCAGGGCAATAGAAAAACTGTTTTTT. Filled out from reference TRBV19 and TRBJ1-4, the complete variable domain reads DGGITQSPKYLFRKEGQNVTLSCEQNLNHDAMYWYRQDPGQGLRLIYYSQIVNDFQKGDIAEGYSVSREKKESFPLTVTSAQKNPTAFYLCASRAIEKLFFGSGTQLSVL.

CDR3 in DNA: TGCGCCAGCAGCCACCTCCGGACAGGGACGGGCACCGGGGAGCTGTTTTTT. Its protein product is CASSHLRTGTGTGELFF. The V call is TRBV4-1, the J call TRBJ2-2, with 8 bases lining up with TRBD1. J gave up 4 bases and V 3 bases, and 10 bases lay outside the gene matches. The CDR3 spans 17 residues. Germline CDR1 reads MGHRA; CDR2 reads YSYEKL.

The chain couples TRBV4-2 to TRBJ2-2; D unresolved. Germline CDR1 reads LGHNA; CDR2 reads YNFKEQ. The CDR3 contains 14 residues. The V end lost 0 bases, the J end lost 3 bases, and 5 bases lay between the germline ends. The CDR3 sequence is CASSQERYTGELFF. The CDR3 DNA is TGTGCCAGCAGCCAAGAGCGATACACCGGGGAGCTGTTTTTT.

V and J are TRBV6-5 and TRBJ1-5; D possibly corresponds to TRBD1 (6 bases). V lost 7 bases and J lost 5, with 15 bases in between. This CDR3 contains 14 residues. Germline V gene lookup returns CDR1 MNHEY and CDR2 SVGAGI. This CDR3 is CASKKTGPYQPQHF. The CDR3 bases are TGTGCCAGCAAAAAGACAGGCCCATATCAGCCCCAGCATTTT.

The chain uses TRBV7-9 and TRBJ2-3; a weak D match, TRBD2 (5 bases). The CDR3 loop spans 15 amino acids. Germline assignment: CDR1 SEHNR and CDR2 FQNEAQ (reference sequence). Trimming took 6 bases from V and 4 from J, leaving 17 bases between them. For the CDR3, the DNA is TGTGCCAGCAGTTACGGACCGGAGGATCCAGATACGCAGTATTTT. Translating gives CASSYGPEDPDTQYF. Full variable domain (rest looked up from reference TRBV7-9 and TRBJ2-3): DTGVSQNPRHKITKRGQNVTFRCDPISEHNRLYWYRQTLGQGPEFLTYFQNEAQLEKSRLLSDRFSAERPKGSFSTLEIQRTEQGDSAMYLCASSYGPEDPDTQYFGPGTRLTVL.

The chain joins TRBV4-3 to TRBJ2-7, with 10 bases lining up with TRBD1. Germline lookup yields CDR1 LGHNA and CDR2 YSLEER. V lost 2 bases, J lost 3 bases, and 10 bases stayed unmatched. CDR3 size: 17 residues. In DNA, the CDR3 is TGCGCCAGCAGCCAAACAACGGGACAGGGGATCGTCTACGAGCAGTACTTC. It encodes CASSQTTGQGIVYEQYF.

This clone was observed a handful of times. For the CDR3, the DNA is TGCGCCAGCAGCCAACCTAATACCCTCGACAGTAACTATGGCTACACCTTC. Translation: CASSQPNTLDSNYGYTF. The chain joins TRBV4-1 to TRBJ1-2; perhaps TRBD1 as D (5 bases). Germline V gene data show CDR1 as MGHRA and CDR2 as YSYEKL. V was trimmed by 2 bases and J by 1 base, leaving 17 bases between them. CDR3 length equals 17 residues.

The V and J genes are TRBV27 and TRBJ1-5; 8 nucleotides agree with TRBD1. The germline gives CDR1 MNHEY, CDR2 SMNVEV (reference sequence). Unmatched junction bases numbered 3, after V lost 5 bases and J lost 6 bases. The CDR3 consists of 13 residues. CDR3 sequence (DNA): TGTGCCAGCAGTCAGGGGGCGGGTCAGCCCCAGCATTTT. Encoded protein: CASSQGAGQPQHF.

The chain joins TRBV2 to TRBJ2-7; no definite D call. This CDR3 has 12 residues. Per germline, CDR1 SNHLY and CDR2 FYNNEI. V was trimmed by 3 bases and J by 6 bases, leaving 9 bases between them. Written as DNA, the CDR3 is TGTGCCAGCAGTGAGGGCAGCTCCGAGCAGTACTTC. Residues: CASSEGSSEQYF.

The rearrangement links TRBV6-5 to TRBJ2-7, with TRBD1 as a possible D gene (6 bases). Germline CDR1 and CDR2: MNHEY and SVGAGI. Trimming took off 2 bases at V and 3 bases at J, with 8 bases between the two ends. The CDR3 loop spans 13 amino acids. The CDR3 nucleotides read TGTGCCAGCAGTTACGACAGGTTCTACGAGCAGTACTTC. It yields the protein CASSYDRFYEQYF.

The chain couples TRBV7-2 to TRBJ1-4; D uncertain. Germline V gene data show CDR1 as SGHTA and CDR2 as FQGNSA. The CDR3 contains 17 residues. Trimming removed 5 bases from V and 0 bases from J, with 16 bases in between. The CDR3, as DNA: TGTGCCAGCAGCCAGTGGGCAGAACCGACAACTAATGAAAAACTGTTTTTT. It yields the protein CASSQWAEPTTNEKLFF.

V is TRBV7-2 and J is TRBJ2-7; 10 bases agree with TRBD1. V shed 1 base and J 6 bases; nucleotides not matched to a gene: 15. The germline V gene has CDR1 SGHTA and CDR2 FQGNSA. CDR3 length equals 18 residues. The CDR3 region has the DNA TGTGCCAGCAGCTTAGTACCACCCCCGGGACAGGGGTCGGGCGAGCAGTACTTC. Translating gives CASSLVPPPGQGSGEQYF.

V and J are TRBV28 and TRBJ2-1; TRBD2 might be the D (5 bases). Trimming shortened V by 8 bases and J by 3 bases, and 11 bases separated the two germline ends. Germline loops: CDR1 MDHEN, CDR2 SYDVKM. The CDR3 loop spans 13 amino acids. The CDR3 DNA is TGTGCCAGCTCGGACTCTGACTACAATGAGCAGTTCTTC. This gives the protein CASSDSDYNEQFF.

This chain links TRBV5-1 with TRBJ2-3, with D perhaps assigned TRBD1 or TRBD2 (6 bases each). The germline CDR1 and CDR2 sequences are SGHRS and YFSETQ. There are 16 residues in the CDR3. Trimming removed 0 bases from V and 2 bases from J, with 13 bases in between. CDR3 in DNA: TGCGCCAGCAGCTTGGAGGGGGACTTATTCACAGATACGCAGTATTTT. Residues: CASSLEGDLFTDTQYF.

The chain employs TRBV7-9 and TRBJ1-1; D is uncertain. This CDR3 has 11 residues. The germline CDR1 and CDR2 sequences are SEHNR and FQNEAQ (reference sequence). The CDR3 here is CAVWEDTEAFF. The CDR3 bases are TGTGCTGTTTGGGAGGACACTGAAGCTTTCTTT.

The chain employs TRBV4-3 and TRBJ2-7; D gene uncertain. Trimming removed 1 base at V and 4 bases at J, with 8 bases between. The CDR3 extends over 13 amino acids. Per germline, CDR1 LGHNA and CDR2 YSLEER. CDR3 coding DNA: TGCGCCAGCAGCCAAGGGAAACTTTACGAGCAGTACTTC. This sequence encodes CASSQGKLYEQYF.

This clone came up once. In DNA form, the CDR3 reads TGTGCCAGCAGGGACACTTCCTACGAGCAGTACTTC. Encoded protein: CASRDTSYEQYF. This chain connects TRBV6-5 to TRBJ2-7; D may be TRBD1 (5 bases). CDR3 size: 12 residues. Germline values: CDR1 MNHEY, CDR2 SVGAGI. Trimming removed 6 bases at V and 1 base at J, with 7 bases between.

The DNA for the CDR3 is TGTGCCATCAGAGACATAGCGGGGGGGCCTGATACGCAGTATTTT. Its translation: CAIRDIAGGPDTQYF. The gene calls are TRBV10-3 and TRBJ2-3; TRBD2 matches 11 bases. J was trimmed by 6 bases and V by 6 bases; bases with no gene match: 8. CDR3 length equals 15 residues. CDR1 is ENHRY, CDR2 SYGVKD, per germline.